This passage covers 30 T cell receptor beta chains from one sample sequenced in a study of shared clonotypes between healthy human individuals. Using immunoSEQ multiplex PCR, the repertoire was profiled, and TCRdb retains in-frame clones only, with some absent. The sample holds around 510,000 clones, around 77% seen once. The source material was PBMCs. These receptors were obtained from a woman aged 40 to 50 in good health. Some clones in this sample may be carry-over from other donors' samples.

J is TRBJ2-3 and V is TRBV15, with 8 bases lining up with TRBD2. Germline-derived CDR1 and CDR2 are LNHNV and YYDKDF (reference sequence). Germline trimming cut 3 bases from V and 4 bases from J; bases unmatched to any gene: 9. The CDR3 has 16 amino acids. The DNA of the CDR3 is TGTGCCACCAGCAGGGGAACAGGGCGGGGGGCAGATACGCAGTATTTT. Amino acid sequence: CATSRGTGRGADTQYF.

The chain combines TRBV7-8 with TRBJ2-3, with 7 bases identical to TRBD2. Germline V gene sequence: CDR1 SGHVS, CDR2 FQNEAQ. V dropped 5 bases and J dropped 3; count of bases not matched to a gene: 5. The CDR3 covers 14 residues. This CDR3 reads CASSMGGMTDTQYF. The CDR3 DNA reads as TGTGCCAGCAGCATGGGAGGGATGACAGATACGCAGTATTTT.

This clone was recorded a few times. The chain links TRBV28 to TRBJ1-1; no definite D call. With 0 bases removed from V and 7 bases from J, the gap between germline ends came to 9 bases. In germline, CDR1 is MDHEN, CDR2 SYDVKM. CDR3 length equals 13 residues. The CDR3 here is CASSLWASFEAFF. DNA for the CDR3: TGTGCCAGCAGTTTATGGGCCTCTTTTGAAGCTTTCTTT. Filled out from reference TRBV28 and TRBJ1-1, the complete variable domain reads DVKVTQSSRYLVKRTGEKVFLECVQDMDHENMFWYRQDPGLGLRLIYFSYDVKMKEKGDIPEGYSVSREKKERFSLILESASTNQTSMYLCASSLWASFEAFFGQGTRLTVV.

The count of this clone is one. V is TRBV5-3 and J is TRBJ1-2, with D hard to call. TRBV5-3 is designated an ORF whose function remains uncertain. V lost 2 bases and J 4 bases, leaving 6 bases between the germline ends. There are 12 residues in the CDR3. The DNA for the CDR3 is TGTGCCAGAAGCTTCGACATCTATGGCTACACCTTC. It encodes CARSFDIYGYTF.

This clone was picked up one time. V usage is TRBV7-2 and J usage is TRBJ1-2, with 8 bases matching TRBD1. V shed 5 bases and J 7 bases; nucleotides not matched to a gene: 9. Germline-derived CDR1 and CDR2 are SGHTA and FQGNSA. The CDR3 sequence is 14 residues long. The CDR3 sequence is CASSRVPQGGGYTF. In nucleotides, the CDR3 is TGTGCCAGCAGCCGGGTTCCACAGGGGGGTGGCTACACCTTC. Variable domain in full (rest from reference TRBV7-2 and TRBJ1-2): GAGVSQSPSNKVTEKGKDVELRCDPISGHTALYWYRQSLGQGLEFLIYFQGNSAPDKSGLPSDRFSAERTGGSVSTLTIQRTQQEDSAVYLCASSRVPQGGGYTFGSGTRLTVV.

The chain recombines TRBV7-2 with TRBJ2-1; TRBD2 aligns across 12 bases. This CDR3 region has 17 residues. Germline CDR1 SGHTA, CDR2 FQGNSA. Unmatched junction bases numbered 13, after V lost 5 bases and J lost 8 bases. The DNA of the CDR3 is TGTGCCAGCAGCCCCCCCAGGACTAGCGGGATCTTCCATGAGCAGTTCTTC. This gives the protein CASSPPRTSGIFHEQFF. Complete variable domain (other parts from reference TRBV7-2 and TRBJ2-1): GAGVSQSPSNKVTEKGKDVELRCDPISGHTALYWYRQSLGQGLEFLIYFQGNSAPDKSGLPSDRFSAERTGGSVSTLTIQRTQQEDSAVYLCASSPPRTSGIFHEQFFGPGTRLTVL.

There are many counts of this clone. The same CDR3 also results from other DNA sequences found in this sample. CDR3 DNA: TGTGCCAGCAGCTTGTGGGACCACTATGGCTACACCTTC. This gives the protein CASSLWDHYGYTF. The J gene is TRBJ1-2, the V gene TRBV5-6; possibly TRBD1 for D (5 bases). This CDR3 has 13 amino acids. Germline values: CDR1 SGHDT, CDR2 YYEEEE. Trimming removed 1 base from V and 3 bases from J, with 7 bases in between.

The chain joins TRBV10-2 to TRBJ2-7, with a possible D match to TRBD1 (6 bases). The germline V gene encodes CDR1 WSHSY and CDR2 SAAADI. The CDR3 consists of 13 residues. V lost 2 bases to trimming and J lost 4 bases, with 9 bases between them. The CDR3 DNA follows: TGCGCCAGCAGTGAGGGGGGCGCATACGAGCAGTACTTC. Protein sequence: CASSEGGAYEQYF.

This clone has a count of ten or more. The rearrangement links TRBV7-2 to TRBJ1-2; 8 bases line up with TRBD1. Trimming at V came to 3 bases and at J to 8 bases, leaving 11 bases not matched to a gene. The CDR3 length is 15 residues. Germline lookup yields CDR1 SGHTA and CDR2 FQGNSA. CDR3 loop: CASSLGPDRGGGYTF. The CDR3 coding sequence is TGTGCCAGCAGCTTGGGACCAGACAGGGGAGGAGGCTACACCTTC.

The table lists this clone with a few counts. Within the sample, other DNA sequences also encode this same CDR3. In nucleotides, the CDR3 is TGTGCCAGCAGTCCTACTAGCGGGAGTTACAATGAGCAGTTCTTC. Residues: CASSPTSGSYNEQFF. The gene calls are TRBV5-4 and TRBJ2-1; 11 nucleotides align to TRBD2. The CDR3 contains 15 residues. J gave up 4 bases and V 5 bases, and 5 bases lay outside the gene matches. Germline CDR1 and CDR2: SGHNT and YYREEE (reference sequence). Full variable domain (rest looked up from reference TRBV5-4 and TRBJ2-1): ETGVTQSPTHLIKTRGQQVTLRCSSQSGHNTVSWYQQALGQGPQFIFQYYREEENGRGNFPPRFSGLQFPNYSSELNVNALELDDSALYLCASSPTSGSYNEQFFGPGTRLTVL.

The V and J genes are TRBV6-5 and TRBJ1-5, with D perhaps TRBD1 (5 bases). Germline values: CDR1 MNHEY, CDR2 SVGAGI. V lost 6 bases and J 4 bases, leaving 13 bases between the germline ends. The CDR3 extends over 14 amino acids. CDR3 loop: CASSLLGGNQPQHF. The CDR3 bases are TGTGCCAGCAGCCTTCTGGGGGGGAATCAGCCCCAGCATTTT.

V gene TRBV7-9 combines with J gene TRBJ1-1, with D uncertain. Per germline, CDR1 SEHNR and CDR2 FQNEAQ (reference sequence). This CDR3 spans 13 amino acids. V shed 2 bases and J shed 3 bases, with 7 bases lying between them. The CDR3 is CASSLRADTEAFF. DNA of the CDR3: TGTGCCAGCAGCTTAAGGGCCGACACTGAAGCTTTCTTT. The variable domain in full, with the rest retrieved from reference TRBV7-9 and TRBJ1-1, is DTGVSQNPRHKITKRGQNVTFRCDPISEHNRLYWYRQTLGQGPEFLTYFQNEAQLEKSRLLSDRFSAERPKGSFSTLEIQRTEQGDSAMYLCASSLRADTEAFFGQGTRLTVV.

CDR3 sequence: CASSLVSEQFF. CDR3 sequence (DNA): TGTGCCAGCAGCTTAGTTAGTGAGCAGTTCTTC. This sequence joins TRBV7-9 and TRBJ2-1; D unresolved. The V gene's germline CDR1 is SEHNR and CDR2 FQNEAQ (reference sequence). The CDR3 has 11 residues. V was cut by 1 base and J by 9 bases, with 4 bases left in between.

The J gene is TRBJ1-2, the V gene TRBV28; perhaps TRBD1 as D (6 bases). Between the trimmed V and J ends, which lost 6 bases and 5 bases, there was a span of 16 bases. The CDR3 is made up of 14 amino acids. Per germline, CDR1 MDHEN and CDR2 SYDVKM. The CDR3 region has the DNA TGTGCCAGCAGGGGCGACGACAGGTTTTATGGCTACACCTTC. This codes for CASRGDDRFYGYTF.

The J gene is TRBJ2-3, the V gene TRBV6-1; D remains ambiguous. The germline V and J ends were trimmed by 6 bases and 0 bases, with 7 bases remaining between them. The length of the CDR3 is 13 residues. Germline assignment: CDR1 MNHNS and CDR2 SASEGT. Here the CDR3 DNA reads TGTGCCAGCAGGTCCCTTAGCACAGATACGCAGTATTTT. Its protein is CASRSLSTDTQYF.

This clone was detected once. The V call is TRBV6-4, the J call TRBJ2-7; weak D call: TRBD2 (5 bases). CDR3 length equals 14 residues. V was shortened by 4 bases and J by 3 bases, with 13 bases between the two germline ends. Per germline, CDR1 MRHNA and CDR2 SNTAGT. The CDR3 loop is CASSGEWNVYEQYF. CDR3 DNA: TGTGCCAGCAGTGGGGAGTGGAATGTCTACGAGCAGTACTTC.

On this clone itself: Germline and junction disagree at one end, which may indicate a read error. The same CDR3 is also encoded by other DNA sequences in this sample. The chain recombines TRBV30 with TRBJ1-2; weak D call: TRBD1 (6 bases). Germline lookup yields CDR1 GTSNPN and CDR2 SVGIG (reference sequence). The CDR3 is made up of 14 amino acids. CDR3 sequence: CAWTRTGGDYGHTF. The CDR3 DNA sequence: TGTGCCTGGACCCGGACGGGGGGCGACTATGGCCACACCTTC.

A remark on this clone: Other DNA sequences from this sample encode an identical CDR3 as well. CDR3 protein: CASSGRGGNQPQHF. The CDR3 nucleotides read TGTGCCAGCAGTGGCCGGGGCGGCAATCAGCCCCAGCATTTT. The rearrangement uses TRBV6-1 and TRBJ1-5; the D gene is possibly TRBD1 (5 bases). The ends were cut back, 4 bases at V and 2 bases at J, with 9 bases in the middle. The CDR3 length is 14 residues. Germline CDR1 reads MNHNS; CDR2 reads SASEGT.

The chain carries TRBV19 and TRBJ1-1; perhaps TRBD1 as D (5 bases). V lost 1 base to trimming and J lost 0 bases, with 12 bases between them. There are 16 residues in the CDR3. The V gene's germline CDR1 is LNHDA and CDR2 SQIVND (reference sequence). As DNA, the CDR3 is TGTGCCAGTAGTATAGGACAGACGACTATGAACACTGAAGCTTTCTTT. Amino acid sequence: CASSIGQTTMNTEAFF.

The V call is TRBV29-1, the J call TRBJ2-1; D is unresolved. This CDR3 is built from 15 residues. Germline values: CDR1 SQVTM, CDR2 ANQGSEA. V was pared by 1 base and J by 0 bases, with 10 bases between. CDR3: CSVEGDLNSYNEQFF. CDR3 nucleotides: TGCAGCGTTGAAGGAGACTTGAACTCCTACAATGAGCAGTTCTTC.

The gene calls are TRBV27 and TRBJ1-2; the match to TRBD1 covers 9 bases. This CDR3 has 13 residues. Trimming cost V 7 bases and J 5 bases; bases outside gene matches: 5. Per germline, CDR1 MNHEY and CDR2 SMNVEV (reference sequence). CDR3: CASKTGGGYGYTF. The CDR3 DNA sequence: TGTGCCAGCAAAACAGGGGGCGGATATGGCTACACCTTC.

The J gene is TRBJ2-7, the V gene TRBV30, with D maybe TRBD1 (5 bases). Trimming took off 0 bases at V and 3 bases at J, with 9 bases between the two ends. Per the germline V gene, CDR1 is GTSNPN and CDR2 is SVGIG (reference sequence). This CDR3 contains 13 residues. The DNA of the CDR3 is TGTGCCTGGAGTGTAGCAGGGTTCTACGAGCAGTACTTC. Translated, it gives CAWSVAGFYEQYF.

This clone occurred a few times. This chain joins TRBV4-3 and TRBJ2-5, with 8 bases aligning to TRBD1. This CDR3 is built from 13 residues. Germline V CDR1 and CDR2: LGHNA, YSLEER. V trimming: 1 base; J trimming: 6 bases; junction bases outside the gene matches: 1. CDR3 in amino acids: CASSQVRGQTQYF. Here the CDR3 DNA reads TGCGCCAGCAGCCAAGTCAGGGGGCAGACCCAGTACTTC.

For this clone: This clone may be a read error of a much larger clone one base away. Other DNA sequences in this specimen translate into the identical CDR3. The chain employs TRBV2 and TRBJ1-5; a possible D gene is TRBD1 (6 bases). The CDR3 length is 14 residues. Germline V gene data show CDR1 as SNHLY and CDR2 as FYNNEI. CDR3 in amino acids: CASHGGLGNQPQHF. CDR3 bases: TGTGCCAGCCACGGGGGCCTAGGCAATCAGCCCCAGCATTTC.

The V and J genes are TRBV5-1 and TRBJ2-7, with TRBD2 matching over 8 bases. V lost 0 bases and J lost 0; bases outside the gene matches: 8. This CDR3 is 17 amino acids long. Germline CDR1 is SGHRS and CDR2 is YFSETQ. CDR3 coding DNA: TGCGCCAGCAGCTTGGCCCCTCTTAGCGGGACCTCCTACGAGCAGTACTTC. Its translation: CASSLAPLSGTSYEQYF. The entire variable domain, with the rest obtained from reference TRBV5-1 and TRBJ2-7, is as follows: KAGVTQTPRYLIKTRGQQVTLSCSPISGHRSVSWYQQTPGQGLQFLFEYFSETQRNKGNFPGRFSGRQFSNSRSEMNVSTLELGDSALYLCASSLAPLSGTSYEQYFGPGTRLTVT.

Here the CDR3 reads CASSLSWTGELFF. The CDR3, as DNA: TGTGCCAGCAGCTTGTCCTGGACCGGGGAGCTGTTTTTT. The rearrangement links TRBV5-4 to TRBJ2-2; no clear D. The CDR3 spans 13 residues. CDR1 is SGHNT and CDR2 is YYREEE in the germline V gene (reference sequence). V dropped 1 base and J dropped 5 bases, with 6 bases sitting between them.

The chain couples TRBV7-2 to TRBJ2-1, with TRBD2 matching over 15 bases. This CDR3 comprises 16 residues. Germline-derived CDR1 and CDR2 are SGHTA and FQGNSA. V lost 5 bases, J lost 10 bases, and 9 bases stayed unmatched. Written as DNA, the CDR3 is TGTGCCAGCAGCCTCCCAGGACTAGCGGGAGGGCCCGAGCAGTTCTTC. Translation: CASSLPGLAGGPEQFF.

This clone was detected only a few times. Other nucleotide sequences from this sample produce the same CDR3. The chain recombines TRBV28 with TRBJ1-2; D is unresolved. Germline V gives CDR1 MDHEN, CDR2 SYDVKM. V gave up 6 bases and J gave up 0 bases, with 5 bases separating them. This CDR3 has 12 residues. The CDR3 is CASSRANYGYTF. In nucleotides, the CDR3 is TGTGCCAGCAGCCGGGCTAACTATGGCTACACCTTC.

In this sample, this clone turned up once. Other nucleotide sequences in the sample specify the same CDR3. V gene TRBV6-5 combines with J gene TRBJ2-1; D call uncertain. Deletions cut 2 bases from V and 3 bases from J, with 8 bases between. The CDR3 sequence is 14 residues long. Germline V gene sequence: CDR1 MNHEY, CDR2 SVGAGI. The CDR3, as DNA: TGTGCCAGCAGTTACAGGACCGACTACAATGAGCAGTTCTTC. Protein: CASSYRTDYNEQFF.

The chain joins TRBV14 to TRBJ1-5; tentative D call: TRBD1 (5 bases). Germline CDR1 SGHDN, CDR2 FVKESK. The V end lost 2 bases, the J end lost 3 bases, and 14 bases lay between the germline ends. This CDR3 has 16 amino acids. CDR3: CASSQYRGRTNQPQHF. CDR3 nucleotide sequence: TGTGCCAGCAGCCAATACCGGGGACGGACCAATCAGCCCCAGCATTTT.